Presented here are 14 T cell receptor beta chains from one specimen sequenced in a study of lymphopenia after photon versus proton radiotherapy. The method was immunoSEQ multiplex PCR; TCRdb's version includes in-frame clones alone and lacks a portion of them. Of roughly 53,000 clones in the sample, around four fifths are singletons; the top ten hold less than 35%. The input for sequencing was peripheral blood, taken from a patient treated with photon-based radiotherapy. The source is a man aged 50-59 years with gastric cancer.

This chain uses TRBV6-5 with TRBJ2-7; tentatively, D is TRBD1 or TRBD2 (6 bases each). Germline CDR1 is MNHEY and CDR2 is SVGAGI. V was cut by 6 bases and J by 4 bases, with 16 bases left in between. There are 14 residues in the CDR3. This CDR3 is CASRRGRGWYEQYF. CDR3 DNA sequence: TGTGCCAGCAGGCGGGGCAGGGGATGGTACGAGCAGTACTTC.

The rearrangement links TRBV6-1 to TRBJ1-4; TRBD1 might be the D (5 bases). V was trimmed by 1 base and J by 7 bases, leaving 10 bases between them. Germline lookup yields CDR1 MNHNS and CDR2 SASEGT. This CDR3 region has 14 residues. CDR3 in DNA: TGTGCCAGCAGTGAAGAGGGGTCGGTTGAAAAACTGTTTTTT. This sequence encodes CASSEEGSVEKLFF.

A remark on this clone: Sequence at one end of the junction differs from germline and may be a read error. The CDR3 sequence is CASAKDGDRTYEPYF. Written as DNA, the CDR3 is TGTGCCAGCGCCAAGGACGGGGACAGAACCTACGAGCCGTACTTC. The J gene is TRBJ2-7, the V gene TRBV6-6, with 7 bases lining up with TRBD1. Germline loops: CDR1 MNHNY, CDR2 SVGAGI (reference sequence). The length of the CDR3 is 15 residues.

This clone occurred once. The V call is TRBV5-8, the J call TRBJ2-6, with D possibly being TRBD1 (5 bases). V shed 1 base and J shed 4 bases, with 9 bases lying between them. Germline V gene sequence: CDR1 SGHTS, CDR2 YDEGEE. This CDR3 contains 15 residues. The CDR3 reads CASSLTGLGANVLTF. The CDR3 bases are TGTGCCAGCAGCTTGACAGGATTAGGGGCCAACGTCCTGACTTTC.

The genes are TRBV18 and TRBJ2-5; TRBD1 is a possible D gene (6 bases). The CDR3 totals 15 residues. From germline, CDR1 is KGHSH and CDR2 LQKENI. V was trimmed by 4 bases and J by 1 base, leaving 13 bases between them. CDR3 loop: CASSRRQQGQETQYF. CDR3 nucleotide sequence: TGTGCCAGCTCACGACGCCAACAGGGCCAAGAGACCCAGTACTTC.

This clone was seen just once. This chain connects TRBV15 to TRBJ1-5; D not certain. Germline-derived CDR1 and CDR2 are LNHNV and YYDKDF (reference sequence). The V and J ends lost 2 bases and 0 bases respectively, with 11 bases between them. This CDR3 is 16 amino acids long. CDR3 residues: CATSRTGRNSNQPQHF. The CDR3 DNA reads as TGTGCCACCAGCAGAACGGGCAGGAATAGCAATCAGCCCCAGCATTTT.

The chain couples TRBV2 to TRBJ2-5; no reliable D call. This CDR3 has 9 residues. The germline gives CDR1 SNHLY, CDR2 FYNNEI. Trimming removed 5 bases from V and 13 bases from J, with 8 bases in between. The CDR3 reads CASSNQGYF. CDR3 nucleotide sequence: TGTGCCAGCAGTAACCAAGGGTACTTC.

The table lists this clone with a count of one. V gene TRBV4-2 combines with J gene TRBJ1-1, with 11 bases matching TRBD1. In germline, CDR1 is LGHNA, CDR2 YNFKEQ. Losses at the gene ends were 2 bases for V and 3 bases for J; bases not matched to a gene: 2. The CDR3 sequence is 15 residues long. CDR3 in DNA: TGTGCCAGCAGCCAACCGGGACAGGGGGACACTGAAGCTTTCTTT. This codes for CASSQPGQGDTEAFF.

This clone has only a few counts. V gene TRBV27 combines with J gene TRBJ1-1; TRBD1 is a possible D gene (6 bases). V was trimmed by 4 bases and J by 2 bases, leaving 17 bases between them. This CDR3 has 16 amino acids. CDR1 MNHEY and CDR2 SMNVEV come from the germline V gene (reference sequence). This chain's CDR3 is CASSSYYGQLNTEAFF. The CDR3 bases are TGTGCCAGCAGTTCCTACTACGGACAGCTTAACACTGAAGCTTTCTTT.

To note about this clone: A much larger clonotype is one base distant, so this may be a read error. The CDR3 bases are TGTGCCGGCAGTTACGGGGGGACAGGGAACACCGGGGAGCTGTTTTTT. Translating it yields CAGSYGGTGNTGELFF. The chain uses TRBV6-5 and TRBJ2-2; TRBD1 might be the D (8 bases). This CDR3 is built from 16 residues. From germline, CDR1 is MNHEY and CDR2 SVGAGI.

J is TRBJ2-7 and V is TRBV4-1, with TRBD2 matching over 7 bases. This CDR3 contains 19 residues. With V trimmed by 1 base and J by 3 bases, 18 bases remained unmatched. Germline CDR1 and CDR2: MGHRA and YSYEKL. Written as DNA, the CDR3 is TGCGCCAGCAGCCAAGCCAGTGTCTTCGGACTAGGAGAGATCTACGAGCAGTACTTC. Translating gives CASSQASVFGLGEIYEQYF.

The chain uses TRBV25-1 and TRBJ1-1; D remains unclear. V shed 6 bases and J shed 6 bases, with 8 bases lying between them. This CDR3 is 11 amino acids long. Germline CDR1 MGHDK, CDR2 SYGVNS. CDR3 nucleotide sequence: TGTGCCAGCAGGACCAGCGCTGAAGCTTTCTTT. Amino acid sequence: CASRTSAEAFF.

The rearrangement uses TRBV10-3 and TRBJ2-7, with TRBD1 matching over 8 bases. There are 14 residues in the CDR3. CDR1 ENHRY and CDR2 SYGVKD come from the germline V gene. V shed 7 bases and J 1 base; nucleotides not matched to a gene: 6. Here the CDR3 DNA reads TGTGCCATCAAGGACAGGGTACTTTCCTACGAGCAGTACTTC. It yields the protein CAIKDRVLSYEQYF.

The chain joins TRBV5-6 to TRBJ2-1; perhaps TRBD2 as D (6 bases). The CDR3 runs to 14 residues. The V gene's germline CDR1 is SGHDT and CDR2 YYEEEE. Trimming shortened V by 4 bases and J by 7 bases, and 15 bases separated the two germline ends. The chain's CDR3 is CASSRPAGTNEQFF. As DNA, the CDR3 is TGTGCCAGCAGCCGCCCGGCGGGAACGAATGAGCAGTTCTTC. The full variable domain, with the rest looked up from reference TRBV5-6 and TRBJ2-1, is DAGVTQSPTHLIKTRGQQVTLRCSPKSGHDTVSWYQQALGQGPQFIFQYYEEEERQRGNFPDRFSGHQFPNYSSELNVNALLLGDSALYLCASSRPAGTNEQFFGPGTRLTVL.